These 27 T cell receptor beta chains were sequenced from one sample in a study of shared clonotypes between healthy human individuals. TCRdb's copy holds only in-frame clones and misses some; the assay was immunoSEQ multiplex PCR. Of 2 million to 3 million clones in the sample, 80% to 95% were seen once. The sample taken for sequencing was naive CD4+ T cells from PBMCs. Subset here: CD45RA+ positively selected. The receptors come from a man younger than 35 in good health. Some clones in this sample may be carry-over from other donors' samples.

The rearrangement joins TRBV5-8 to TRBJ2-3, with D unclear. V was shortened by 0 bases and J by 6 bases, with 14 bases between the two germline ends. There are 15 residues in the CDR3. From germline, CDR1 is SGHTS and CDR2 YDEGEE. The CDR3: CASSLVWGLGDTQYF. In nucleotides, the CDR3 is TGTGCCAGCAGCTTGGTTTGGGGTTTAGGGGATACGCAGTATTTT.

This chain uses TRBV7-9 with TRBJ2-3; D not resolved. The CDR3 spans 12 residues. V was shortened by 1 base and J by 6 bases, with 5 bases between the two germline ends. Germline V gene data show CDR1 as SEHNR and CDR2 as FQNEAQ (reference sequence). This CDR3 is CASSLEWDTQYF. CDR3 coding DNA: TGTGCCAGCAGCTTAGAGTGGGATACGCAGTATTTT.

CDR3 nucleotides: TGTGCCAGCAGCTCGAGCGGGGCCGTCTACGAGCAGTACTTC. This codes for CASSSSGAVYEQYF. The chain couples TRBV6-5 to TRBJ2-5, with 7 bases lining up with TRBD2. The last part of the DNA fits TRBJ2-7 better; the J call may be wrong. The CDR3 spans 14 residues. Germline V gene sequence: CDR1 MNHEY, CDR2 SVGAGI.

Written as DNA, the CDR3 is TGTGCCAGCAGCTCCCTTCGGGGGGTAACTGAAGCTTTCTTT. This sequence encodes CASSSLRGVTEAFF. The chain has TRBV28 and TRBJ1-1, with a tentative D call TRBD1 (5 bases). V was pared by 6 bases and J by 5 bases, with 16 bases between. The CDR3 has 14 amino acids. CDR1 is MDHEN, CDR2 SYDVKM, per germline.

In this sample, this clone turned up once. The rearrangement links TRBV29-1 to TRBJ2-3; 7 nucleotides match TRBD2. The CDR3 contains 13 residues. J was trimmed by 1 base and V by 4 bases; bases with no gene match: 2. Germline V lookup: CDR1 SQVTM, CDR2 ANQGSEA. CDR3: CSVALAGTDTQYF. For the CDR3, the DNA is TGCAGCGTTGCGCTAGCGGGCACAGATACGCAGTATTTT.

This chain joins TRBV7-2 and TRBJ2-7; the match to TRBD2 covers 7 bases. This CDR3 is 15 amino acids long. Trimming took 1 base from V and 3 from J; bases not matched to a gene: 6. The V gene's germline CDR1 is SGHTA and CDR2 FQGNSA. The CDR3 region is CASSLGTSAHYEQYF. As DNA, the CDR3 is TGTGCCAGCAGCTTAGGTACTAGCGCACACTACGAGCAGTACTTC.

V gene TRBV20-1 combines with J gene TRBJ1-4; D unclear. From germline, CDR1 is DFQATT and CDR2 SNEGSKA (reference sequence). The CDR3 has 11 amino acids. Trimming stripped 4 bases from V and 6 bases from J, with 6 bases between. The CDR3 DNA reads TGCAGTGCTAATGCGGATGAAAAACTGTTTTTT. It translates to CSANADEKLFF.

The J gene is TRBJ2-5, the V gene TRBV6-5, with no clear D. The J call may be in error: the DNA end matches TRBJ2-7 better. Per germline, CDR1 MNHEY and CDR2 SVGAGI. This CDR3 comprises 11 residues. CDR3: CASRSLYEQYF. CDR3 bases: TGTGCCAGCCGGTCACTCTACGAGCAGTACTTC.

DNA for the CDR3: TGTGCCAGCAGCTTATCGGACAGCCGGCGTGTGGGGGGGCAGTTCTTC. Translation: CASSLSDSRRVGGQFF. The chain is built from TRBV11-2 and TRBJ2-1; D is perhaps TRBD1 or TRBD2 (6 bases each). Trimming removed 2 bases at V and 12 bases at J, with 23 bases between. The CDR3 length is 16 residues. From germline, CDR1 is SGHAT and CDR2 FQNNGV. The full variable domain, with the rest looked up from reference TRBV11-2 and TRBJ2-1, is EAGVAQSPRYKIIEKRQSVAFWCNPISGHATLYWYQQILGQGPKLLIQFQNNGVVDDSQLPKDRFSAERLKGVDSTLKIQPAKLEDSAVYLCASSLSDSRRVGGQFFGPGTRLTVL.

The CDR3 DNA follows: TGTGCCAGCAGACCGGGACTAGCGGGAGAAACCCTCGAGCAGTACTTC. Translated, it gives CASRPGLAGETLEQYF. The chain carries TRBV5-4 and TRBJ2-7; TRBD2 matches 14 bases. Germline CDR1 and CDR2: SGHNT and YYREEE (reference sequence). V dropped 5 bases and J dropped 6; count of bases not matched to a gene: 10. The CDR3 contains 16 residues. Variable domain in full (rest from reference TRBV5-4 and TRBJ2-7): ETGVTQSPTHLIKTRGQQVTLRCSSQSGHNTVSWYQQALGQGPQFIFQYYREEENGRGNFPPRFSGLQFPNYSSELNVNALELDDSALYLCASRPGLAGETLEQYFGPGTRLTVT.

As to this clone: The junction and the germline gene differ at one end; a read error may be behind it. The chain carries TRBV28 and TRBJ2-1; D not certain. Germline CDR1 MDHEN, CDR2 SYDVKM. This CDR3 has 11 residues. CDR3 DNA sequence: TGTGCCAGCGGCCCCTTGGGCGGTTGGGTCTTC. Encoded protein: CASGPLGGWVF.

Of note for this clone: Other DNA variants within this sample encode the same CDR3. This chain connects TRBV5-1 to TRBJ2-1, with 12 bases lining up with TRBD2. Germline V gene sequence: CDR1 SGHRS, CDR2 YFSETQ. The CDR3 is made up of 15 amino acids. V was clipped by 3 bases and J by 7 bases; unmatched bases: 5. The CDR3 reads CASSSTGTSGNEQFF. The CDR3 region has the DNA TGCGCCAGCAGCTCTACCGGGACTAGCGGGAATGAGCAGTTCTTC.

The chain uses TRBV28 and TRBJ2-7, with D hard to call. CDR1 MDHEN and CDR2 SYDVKM come from the germline V gene. The CDR3 runs 13 residues. The V and J ends lost 5 bases and 2 bases respectively, with 10 bases between them. The chain's CDR3 is CASSRPNTYEQYF. As DNA, the CDR3 is TGTGCCAGCAGTAGACCGAATACCTACGAGCAGTACTTC. Supplemented by reference TRBV28 and TRBJ2-7, the full variable domain reads DVKVTQSSRYLVKRTGEKVFLECVQDMDHENMFWYRQDPGLGLRLIYFSYDVKMKEKGDIPEGYSVSREKKERFSLILESASTNQTSMYLCASSRPNTYEQYFGPGTRLTVT.

The V gene is TRBV30, the J gene TRBJ2-3; 10 bases fit TRBD1. V lost 3 bases and J lost 5; bases outside the gene matches: 5. This CDR3 spans 14 amino acids. Germline CDR1 is GTSNPN and CDR2 is SVGIG (reference sequence). This chain's CDR3 is CAWRVTGGKDTQYF. The CDR3 DNA is TGTGCCTGGAGGGTGACAGGGGGCAAAGATACGCAGTATTTT.

V gene TRBV5-4 combines with J gene TRBJ1-3; no firm D call. Trimming removed 0 bases at V and 4 bases at J, with 11 bases between. The CDR3 is made up of 15 amino acids. The germline V gene encodes CDR1 SGHNT and CDR2 YYREEE (reference sequence). The CDR3 region is CASSLAESGGNTIYF. CDR3 coding DNA: TGTGCCAGCAGCTTGGCCGAGAGCGGAGGAAACACCATATATTTT.

The genes are TRBV7-9 and TRBJ2-7, with 9 positions matching TRBD1. The junction had 7 bases not matched to a gene; V was cut back by 5 bases and J by 2 bases. Germline lookup yields CDR1 SEHNR and CDR2 FQNEAQ (reference sequence). The CDR3 is made up of 15 amino acids. The CDR3 DNA is TGTGCCAGCAGCGCCCGACAGGGGGAAGCCTACGAGCAGTACTTC. Its protein is CASSARQGEAYEQYF.

This sequence joins TRBV5-8 and TRBJ1-6; 7 bases agree with TRBD1. V dropped 2 bases and J dropped 6; count of bases not matched to a gene: 11. Germline lookup yields CDR1 SGHTS and CDR2 YDEGEE. There are 17 residues in the CDR3. CDR3 region: CASSFTYEDRSNSPLHF. The CDR3 nucleotides are TGTGCCAGCAGCTTTACGTATGAGGACAGGAGTAATTCACCCCTCCACTTT.

The V and J genes are TRBV18 and TRBJ1-5; maybe TRBD1 (5 bases). V shed 6 bases and J shed 7 bases, with 16 bases lying between them. The CDR3 is 14 residues long. Germline CDR1 reads KGHSH; CDR2 reads LQKENI. DNA for the CDR3: TGTGCCAGCTCTGGGGCGGTGGGGGACCAGCCCCAGCATTTT. Translation: CASSGAVGDQPQHF.

This clone appeared once. The V call is TRBV15, the J call TRBJ1-2, with D unresolved. CDR3 length: 15 amino acids. Germline loops: CDR1 LNHNV, CDR2 YYDKDF (reference sequence). V was pared by 0 bases and J by 8 bases, with 16 bases between. CDR3 sequence (DNA): TGTGCCACCAGCAGAGATTATGGGGAGCGCAGGGGCTACACCTTC. This encodes CATSRDYGERRGYTF.

CDR3 sequence reads: CASSRGTSSYEQYF. In DNA, the CDR3 is TGTGCCAGCTCACGTGGGACTTCTTCCTACGAGCAGTACTTC. V usage is TRBV18 and J usage is TRBJ2-7, with D possibly TRBD2 on 6 matching bases. This CDR3 spans 14 amino acids. V gave up 4 bases and J gave up 1 base, with 11 bases separating them. Per the germline V gene, CDR1 is KGHSH and CDR2 is LQKENI. The full variable domain, in which reference TRBV18 and TRBJ2-7 provide the parts outside the CDR3, is NAGVMQNPRHLVRRRGQEARLRCSPMKGHSHVYWYRQLPEEGLKFMVYLQKENIIDESGMPKERFSAEFPKEGPSILRIQQVVRGDSAAYFCASSRGTSSYEQYFGPGTRLTVT.

The chain uses TRBV18 and TRBJ1-2; D is uncertain. V was pared by 2 bases and J by 8 bases, with 15 bases between. From germline, CDR1 is KGHSH and CDR2 LQKENI. The CDR3 runs to 14 residues. CDR3 residues: CASSPIDQLGGYTF. The DNA of the CDR3 is TGTGCCAGCTCACCAATCGATCAGTTGGGGGGCTACACCTTC.

The chain carries TRBV28 and TRBJ2-7, with D possibly being TRBD1 or TRBD2 (5 bases each). V was shortened by 9 bases and J by 5 bases, with 26 bases between the two germline ends. The CDR3 length is 16 residues. Germline V CDR1 and CDR2: MDHEN, SYDVKM. CDR3 protein: CAREPSGTIPAHEQYF. The CDR3 DNA reads TGTGCCAGAGAACCCTCGGGGACCATCCCTGCCCACGAGCAGTACTTC.

V is TRBV10-3 and J is TRBJ1-4; D remains unclear. This CDR3 spans 13 amino acids. Trimming took 0 bases from V and 9 from J, leaving 8 bases between them. Germline values: CDR1 ENHRY, CDR2 SYGVKD. The CDR3 DNA reads TGTGCCATCAGTGAGTCGGAGGTTCAAAAACTGTTTTTT. Translated, it gives CAISESEVQKLFF.

This chain links TRBV10-3 with TRBJ1-3, with D unresolved. There are 16 residues in the CDR3. Germline V CDR1 and CDR2: ENHRY, SYGVKD. V lost 0 bases to trimming and J lost 1 base, with 10 bases between them. The CDR3 protein is CAISESMVQSGNTIYF. For the CDR3, the DNA is TGTGCCATCAGTGAGTCGATGGTACAGTCTGGAAACACCATATATTTT.

J is TRBJ2-1 and V is TRBV6-1, with 10 bases aligning to TRBD1. Per germline, CDR1 MNHNS and CDR2 SASEGT. V lost 3 bases, J lost 0 bases, and 11 bases stayed unmatched. CDR3 length: 19 amino acids. CDR3 DNA: TGTGCCAGCAGTGAGAGACAGGGGGCCTCAACCCGCTCCTACAATGAGCAGTTCTTC. It specifies CASSERQGASTRSYNEQFF.

The chain employs TRBV28 and TRBJ2-5; D could derive from TRBD1 or TRBD2 (6 bases each). V lost 2 bases, J lost 7 bases, and 8 bases lay in between. Germline loops: CDR1 MDHEN, CDR2 SYDVKM. The CDR3 is made up of 12 amino acids. The chain's CDR3 is CASSLPGATQYF. CDR3 coding DNA: TGTGCCAGCAGTTTACCGGGGGCGACCCAGTACTTC. Supplemented by reference TRBV28 and TRBJ2-5, the full variable domain reads DVKVTQSSRYLVKRTGEKVFLECVQDMDHENMFWYRQDPGLGLRLIYFSYDVKMKEKGDIPEGYSVSREKKERFSLILESASTNQTSMYLCASSLPGATQYFGPGTRLLVL.

The chain has TRBV5-1 and TRBJ1-4; 8 nucleotides align to TRBD1. V gave up 0 bases and J gave up 8 bases; unmatched junction bases: 3. In germline, CDR1 is SGHRS, CDR2 YFSETQ. The CDR3 length is 14 residues. The CDR3 nucleotides are TGCGCCAGCAGCTTGGAGGACAGGGACGAAAAACTGTTTTTT. It translates to CASSLEDRDEKLFF.